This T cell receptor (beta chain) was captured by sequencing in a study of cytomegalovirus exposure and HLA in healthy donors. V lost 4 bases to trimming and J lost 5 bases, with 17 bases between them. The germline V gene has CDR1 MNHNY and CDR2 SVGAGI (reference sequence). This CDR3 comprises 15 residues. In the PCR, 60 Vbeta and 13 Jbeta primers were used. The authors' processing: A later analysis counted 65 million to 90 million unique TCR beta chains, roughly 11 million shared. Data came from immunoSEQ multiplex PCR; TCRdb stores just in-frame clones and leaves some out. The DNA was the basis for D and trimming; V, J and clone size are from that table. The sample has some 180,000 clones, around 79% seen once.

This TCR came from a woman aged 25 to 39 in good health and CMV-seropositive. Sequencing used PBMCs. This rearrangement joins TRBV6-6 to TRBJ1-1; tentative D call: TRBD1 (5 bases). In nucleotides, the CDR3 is TGTGCCAGCAGTTCTAAACGGGGGATTGGGACTGAAGCTTTCTTT. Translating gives CASSSKRGIGTEAFF.